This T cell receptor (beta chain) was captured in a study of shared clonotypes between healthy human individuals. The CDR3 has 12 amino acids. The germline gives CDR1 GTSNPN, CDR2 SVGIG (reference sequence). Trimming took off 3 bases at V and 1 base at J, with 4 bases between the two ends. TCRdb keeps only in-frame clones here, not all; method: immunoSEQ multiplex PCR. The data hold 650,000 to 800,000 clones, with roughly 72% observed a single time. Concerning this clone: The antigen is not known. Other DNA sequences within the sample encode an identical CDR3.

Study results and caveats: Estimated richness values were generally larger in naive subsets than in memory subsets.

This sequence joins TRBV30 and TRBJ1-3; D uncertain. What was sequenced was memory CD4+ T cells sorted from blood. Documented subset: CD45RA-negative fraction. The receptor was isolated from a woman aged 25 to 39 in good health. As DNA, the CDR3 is TGTGCCTGGAGCGGATCTGGAAACACCATATATTTT. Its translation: CAWSGSGNTIYF.